Detailed here is one T cell receptor beta chain. The sample is drawn from a study of sequential checkpoint blockade in melanoma. Assay: immunoSEQ multiplex PCR; the TCRdb copy retains only in-frame clones and omits some. This repertoire shows fewer than 10,000 clones, roughly nine tenths found once; its top ten account for 14% to 15%. Described treatment: randomized to nivolumab then ipilimumab (arm A) or the reverse (arm B). None of the patients previously received DNA-damaging chemotherapy. Live CD3+CD8+ CD19− CD56− cells were sorted from PBMCs. This CDR3 comprises 16 residues. Germline V lookup: CDR1 SGHVS, CDR2 FQNEAQ. The V and J ends lost 5 bases and 3 bases, in that order; junction bases with no gene match: 10.

The specimen comprised CD8+ T cells sorted from blood (inferred from file names), sampled from a patient given nivolumab and ipilimumab in sequence. The rearrangement joins TRBV7-8 to TRBJ1-5; TRBD1 agrees at 7 bases. This sequence was found in a human donor with melanoma. CDR3: CASSLDPQGVNQPQHF. The CDR3 bases are TGTGCCAGCAGCCTTGACCCCCAGGGGGTCAATCAGCCCCAGCATTTT.